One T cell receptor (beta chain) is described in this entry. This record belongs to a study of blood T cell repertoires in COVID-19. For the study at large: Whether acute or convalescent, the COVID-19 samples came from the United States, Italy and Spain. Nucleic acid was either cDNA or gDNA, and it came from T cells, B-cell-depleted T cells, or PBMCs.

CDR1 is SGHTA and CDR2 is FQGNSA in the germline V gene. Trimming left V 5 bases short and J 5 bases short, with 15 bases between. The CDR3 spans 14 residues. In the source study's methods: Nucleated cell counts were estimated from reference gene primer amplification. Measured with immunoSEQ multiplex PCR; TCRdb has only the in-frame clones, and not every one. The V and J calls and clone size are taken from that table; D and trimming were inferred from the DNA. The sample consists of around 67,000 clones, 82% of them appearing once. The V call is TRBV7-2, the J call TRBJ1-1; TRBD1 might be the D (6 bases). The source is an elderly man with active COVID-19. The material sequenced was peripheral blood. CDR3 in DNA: TGTGCCAGCAGCCCCCCAGGGGTGCGTACTGAAGCTTTCTTT. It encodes CASSPPGVRTEAFF. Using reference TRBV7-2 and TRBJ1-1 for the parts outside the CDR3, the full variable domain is GAGVSQSPSNKVTEKGKDVELRCDPISGHTALYWYRQSLGQGLEFLIYFQGNSAPDKSGLPSDRFSAERTGGSVSTLTIQRTQQEDSAVYLCASSPPGVRTEAFFGQGTRLTVV.